Sequencing of this TCR beta chain was carried out in a study of shared T cell receptors in the human thymus. Germline trimming cut 1 base from V and 0 bases from J; bases unmatched to any gene: 8. The CDR3 is 17 residues long. Germline V gene lookup returns CDR1 KGHSH and CDR2 LQKENI. Method: immunoSEQ multiplex PCR; TCRdb's copy keeps in-frame clones and lacks some. Of 450,000 to 650,000 clones in the sample, 75% to 85% were seen once. These data also formed part of another study, on human thymus T cells. From that second work: Finnish infants who were healthy and having corrective surgery for congenital heart defects made up the donors. Resections removed during corrective heart surgery provided the thymus tissue used.

The sequence was collected from a boy under two years old with a congenital heart defect. Sequencing was performed on thymocytes. V and J are TRBV18 and TRBJ2-7; 8 bases map to TRBD2. In DNA, the CDR3 is TGTGCCAGCTCACCACGACTAGGCGGGAGGAGCTCCTACGAGCAGTACTTC. Encoded protein: CASSPRLGGRSSYEQYF.